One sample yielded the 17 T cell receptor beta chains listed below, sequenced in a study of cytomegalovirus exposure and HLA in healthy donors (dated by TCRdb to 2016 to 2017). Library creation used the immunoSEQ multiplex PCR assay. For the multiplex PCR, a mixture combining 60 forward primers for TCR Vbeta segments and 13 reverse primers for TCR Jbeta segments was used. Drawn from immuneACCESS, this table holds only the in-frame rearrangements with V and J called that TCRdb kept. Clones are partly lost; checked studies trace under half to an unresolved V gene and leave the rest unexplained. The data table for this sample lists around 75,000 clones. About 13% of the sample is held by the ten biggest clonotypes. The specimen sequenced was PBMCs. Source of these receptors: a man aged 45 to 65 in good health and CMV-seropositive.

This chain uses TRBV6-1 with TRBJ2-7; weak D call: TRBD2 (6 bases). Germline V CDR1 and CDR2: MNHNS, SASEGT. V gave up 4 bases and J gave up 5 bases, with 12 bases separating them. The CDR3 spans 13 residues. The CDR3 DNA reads TGTGCCAGCAGTGGACGGAGGGCGGACGAGCAGTACTTC. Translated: CASSGRRADEQYF.

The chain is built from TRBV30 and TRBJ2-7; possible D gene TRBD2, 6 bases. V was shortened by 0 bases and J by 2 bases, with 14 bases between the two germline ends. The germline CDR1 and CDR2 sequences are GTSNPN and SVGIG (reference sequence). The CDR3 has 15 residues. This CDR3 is CAWSVGDSSAYEQYV. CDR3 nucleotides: TGTGCCTGGAGTGTTGGGGACTCGAGCGCCTACGAGCAGTACGTC.

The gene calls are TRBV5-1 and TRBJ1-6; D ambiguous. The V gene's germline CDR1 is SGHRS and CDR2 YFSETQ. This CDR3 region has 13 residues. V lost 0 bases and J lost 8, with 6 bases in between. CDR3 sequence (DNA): TGCGCCAGCAGCTTGGCCGGGGATTCACCCCTCCACTTT. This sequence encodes CASSLAGDSPLHF.

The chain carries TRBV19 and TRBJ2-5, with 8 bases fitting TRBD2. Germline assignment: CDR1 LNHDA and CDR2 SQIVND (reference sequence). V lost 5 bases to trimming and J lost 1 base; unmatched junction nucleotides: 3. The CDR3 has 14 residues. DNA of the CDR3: TGTGCCAGTAGTGCGGGGGGCCTCCAAGAGACCCAGTACTTC. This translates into CASSAGGLQETQYF.

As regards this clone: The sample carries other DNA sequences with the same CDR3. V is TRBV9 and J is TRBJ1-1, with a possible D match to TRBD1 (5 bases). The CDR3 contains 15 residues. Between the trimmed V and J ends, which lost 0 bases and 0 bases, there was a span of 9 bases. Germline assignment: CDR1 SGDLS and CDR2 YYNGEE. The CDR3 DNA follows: TGTGCCAGCAGCGTAGGGGGAGGGGTGAACACTGAAGCTTTCTTT. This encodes CASSVGGGVNTEAFF.

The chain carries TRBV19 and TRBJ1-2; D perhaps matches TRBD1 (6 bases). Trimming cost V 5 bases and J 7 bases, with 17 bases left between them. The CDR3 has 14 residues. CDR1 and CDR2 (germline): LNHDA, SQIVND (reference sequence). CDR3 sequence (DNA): TGTGCCAGTAGTCGACAGGCCCCGGAGGTTGGCTACACCTTC. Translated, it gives CASSRQAPEVGYTF.

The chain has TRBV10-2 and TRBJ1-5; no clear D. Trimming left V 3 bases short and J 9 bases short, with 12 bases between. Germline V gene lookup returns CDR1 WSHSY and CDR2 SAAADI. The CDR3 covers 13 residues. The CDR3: CASSERNLRPQHF. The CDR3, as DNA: TGCGCCAGCAGTGAAAGAAATCTAAGGCCCCAGCATTTT.

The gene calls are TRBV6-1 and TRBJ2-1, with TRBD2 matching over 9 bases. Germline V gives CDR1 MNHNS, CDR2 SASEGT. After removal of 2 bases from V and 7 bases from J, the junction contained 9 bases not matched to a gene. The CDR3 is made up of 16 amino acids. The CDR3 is CASSEIGASGKNEQFF. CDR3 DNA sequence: TGTGCCAGCAGTGAAATCGGGGCTAGCGGGAAAAATGAGCAGTTCTTC.

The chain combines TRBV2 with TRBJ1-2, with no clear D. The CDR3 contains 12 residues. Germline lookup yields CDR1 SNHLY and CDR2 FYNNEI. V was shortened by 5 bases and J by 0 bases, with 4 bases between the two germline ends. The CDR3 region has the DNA TGTGCCAGCAGTACAGCTAACTATGGCTACACCTTC. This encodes CASSTANYGYTF.

The CDR3, as DNA: TGTGCCAGCAAAGGTGGGGGGACAGGTCGTGCCACCGGGGAGCTGTTTTTT. It specifies CASKGGGTGRATGELFF. The chain links TRBV7-2 to TRBJ2-2, with TRBD1 matching 8 bases. The junction had 14 bases not matched to a gene; V was cut back by 7 bases and J by 4 bases. There are 17 residues in the CDR3. Germline V lookup: CDR1 SGHTA, CDR2 FQGNSA.

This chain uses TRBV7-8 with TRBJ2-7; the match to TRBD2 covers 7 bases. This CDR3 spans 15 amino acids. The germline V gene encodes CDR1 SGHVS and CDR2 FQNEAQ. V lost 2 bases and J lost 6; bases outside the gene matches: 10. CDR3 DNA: TGTGCCAGCAGCTTAAGTTTTGGGGAGGGAGGCGAGCAGTACGTC. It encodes CASSLSFGEGGEQYV.

CDR3 sequence: CASSLAGTAYEQYF. CDR3 sequence (DNA): TGTGCCAGCAGCTTAGCAGGGACAGCCTACGAGCAGTACTTC. The chain joins TRBV7-8 to TRBJ2-7; 7 bases agree with TRBD1. V dropped 0 bases and J dropped 2; count of bases not matched to a gene: 1. The CDR3 has 14 amino acids. The germline V gene encodes CDR1 SGHVS and CDR2 FQNEAQ.

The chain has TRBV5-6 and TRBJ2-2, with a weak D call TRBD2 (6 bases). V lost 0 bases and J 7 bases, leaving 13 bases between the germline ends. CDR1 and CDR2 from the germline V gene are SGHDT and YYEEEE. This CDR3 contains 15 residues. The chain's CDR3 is CASSLARRVGGELFF. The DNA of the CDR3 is TGTGCCAGCAGCTTGGCGAGGAGGGTAGGCGGGGAGCTGTTTTTT.

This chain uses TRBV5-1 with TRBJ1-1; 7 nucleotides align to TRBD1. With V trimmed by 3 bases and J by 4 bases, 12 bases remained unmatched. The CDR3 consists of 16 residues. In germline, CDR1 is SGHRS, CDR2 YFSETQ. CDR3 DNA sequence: TGCGCCAGCAGCTCGACAGGGATGTTGAGCAGCACTGAAGCTTTCTTT. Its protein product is CASSSTGMLSSTEAFF.

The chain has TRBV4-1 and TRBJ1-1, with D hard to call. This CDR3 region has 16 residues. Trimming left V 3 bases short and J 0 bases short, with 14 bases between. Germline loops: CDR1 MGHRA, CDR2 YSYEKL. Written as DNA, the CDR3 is TGCGCCAGCAGCCAGGCCGTCCTAGGTATGAACACTGAAGCTTTCTTT. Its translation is CASSQAVLGMNTEAFF.

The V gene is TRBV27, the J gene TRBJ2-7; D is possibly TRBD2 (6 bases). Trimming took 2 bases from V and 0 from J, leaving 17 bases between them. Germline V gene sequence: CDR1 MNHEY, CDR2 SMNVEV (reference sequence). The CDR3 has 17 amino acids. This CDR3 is CASSLAREHESSYEQYF. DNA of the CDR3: TGTGCCAGCAGTTTAGCACGGGAGCATGAGTCCTCCTACGAGCAGTACTTC.

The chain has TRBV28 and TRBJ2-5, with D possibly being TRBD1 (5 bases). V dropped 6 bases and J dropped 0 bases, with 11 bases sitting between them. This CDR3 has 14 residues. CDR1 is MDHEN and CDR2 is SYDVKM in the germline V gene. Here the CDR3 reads CASSPDTYQETQYF. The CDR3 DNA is TGTGCCAGCAGCCCGGACACGTACCAAGAGACCCAGTACTTC.